Following are 7 T cell receptor beta chains from one sample sequenced in a study of long-term antiretroviral therapy in people with HIV. With survey level as its setting, the immunoSEQ assay was v3.0. Repertoires were generated with immunoSEQ multiplex PCR, while TCRdb's copy carries only in-frame clones and drops some. In the table there are about 21,000 clones, 81% of which are singletons. Sequenced material: unsorted PBMCs, taken 0.1 years before starting antiretroviral therapy. The receptors shown here come from a man aged 35 to 55 with HIV.

The genes are TRBV4-1 and TRBJ2-7; D not certain. Germline-derived CDR1 and CDR2 are MGHRA and YSYEKL. V lost 1 base, J lost 2 bases, and 9 bases lay in between. The CDR3 is 14 amino acids. CDR3 nucleotides: TGCGCCAGCAGCCAAGTGATCGCAGCCTACGAGCAGTACTTC. Translated, it gives CASSQVIAAYEQYF.

The chain recombines TRBV5-6 with TRBJ2-7; 9 bases match TRBD1. V lost 0 bases, J lost 2 bases, and 6 bases stayed unmatched. This CDR3 comprises 16 residues. Per germline, CDR1 SGHDT and CDR2 YYEEEE. CDR3 residues: CASSLGGTGFPYEQYF. The CDR3 DNA follows: TGTGCCAGCAGCTTGGGGGGGACAGGGTTTCCCTACGAGCAGTACTTC. The complete variable domain, with remaining parts taken from reference TRBV5-6 and TRBJ2-7, reads DAGVTQSPTHLIKTRGQQVTLRCSPKSGHDTVSWYQQALGQGPQFIFQYYEEEERQRGNFPDRFSGHQFPNYSSELNVNALLLGDSALYLCASSLGGTGFPYEQYFGPGTRLTVT.

This clone was counted between two and nine times. This chain connects TRBV11-2 to TRBJ2-7, with unresolved D. The V and J ends lost 3 bases and 2 bases respectively, with 2 bases between them. This CDR3 is 11 amino acids long. Germline CDR1 is SGHAT and CDR2 is FQNNGV. The CDR3 region has the DNA TGTGCCAGCAGCTTGACCTACGAGCAGTACTTC. Protein product: CASSLTYEQYF.

The chain joins TRBV4-3 to TRBJ1-5; 9 nucleotides match TRBD1. The CDR3 runs 18 residues. J was trimmed by 6 bases and V by 0 bases; bases with no gene match: 12. Germline V CDR1 and CDR2: LGHNA, YSLEER. The CDR3 sequence: CASSQDFWRTGEAQPQHF. The CDR3 DNA reads as TGCGCCAGCAGCCAAGACTTTTGGAGGACAGGGGAGGCTCAGCCCCAGCATTTT.

The V call is TRBV7-9, the J call TRBJ2-7; D gene uncertain. V shed 5 bases and J shed 2 bases, with 13 bases lying between them. CDR3 length equals 14 residues. Looked up from germline, CDR1 is SEHNR and CDR2 is FQNEAQ (reference sequence). The CDR3 spells CASSPIWVAYEQYF. DNA of the CDR3: TGTGCCAGCAGCCCCATCTGGGTTGCCTACGAGCAGTACTTC.

The DNA of the CDR3 is TGTGCCAGTAGTGTGGTGGGGCTTTCGCAGAACACTGAAGCTTTCTTT. Amino acid sequence: CASSVVGLSQNTEAFF. The chain couples TRBV19 to TRBJ1-1, with a tentative D call TRBD1 (5 bases). Trimming pared 5 bases from V and 1 base from J, leaving 17 bases between. CDR1 is LNHDA, CDR2 SQIVND, per germline (reference sequence). The CDR3 extends over 16 amino acids.

This clone turned up a few times. The rearrangement joins TRBV29-1 to TRBJ2-3; D perhaps matches TRBD1 (5 bases). Trimming pared 5 bases from V and 0 bases from J, leaving 12 bases between. Germline values: CDR1 SQVTM, CDR2 ANQGSEA. CDR3 size: 14 residues. CDR3: CSVRQGRSTDTQYF. The CDR3, as DNA: TGCAGCGTTCGTCAGGGCCGAAGCACAGATACGCAGTATTTT.